The 10 T cell receptor beta chains below were found in one sample sequenced in a study of metastatic and nonmetastatic thyroid tumors. Through MiXCR, TCRdb re-clonotyped the PCR reads. The repertoire holds under 20,000 clones, with 25% as singletons. Patients underwent thyroid surgery, and none had received any treatment before it. Sequences were obtained from blood. These receptors came from a male donor with papillary thyroid cancer or a benign thyroid nodule (not recorded which). Some clones in this sample may be carry-over from other donors' samples.

A few counts support this clone. The V and J genes are TRBV27 and TRBJ2-7; possibly TRBD2 for D (6 bases). V was pared by 6 bases and J by 3 bases, with 12 bases between. Per germline, CDR1 MNHEY and CDR2 SMNVEV (reference sequence). There are 13 residues in the CDR3. The DNA for the CDR3 is TGTGCCAGCAGGGCCCGAGCGGGCTACGAGCAGTACTTC. Translation gives CASRARAGYEQYF.

This clone was observed a handful of times. CDR3 in DNA: TGTGCCAGCAGCTATAACAGGGGAAGCACCGGGGAGCTGTTTTTT. Protein: CASSYNRGSTGELFF. The rearrangement links TRBV12-3 or TRBV12-4 to TRBJ2-2; 7 bases are a match to TRBD1. V trimming: 6 bases; J trimming: 4 bases; junction bases outside the gene matches: 8. There are 15 residues in the CDR3.

The rearrangement joins TRBV11-2 to TRBJ1-2, with D possibly being TRBD1 (6 bases). V dropped 5 bases and J dropped 7 bases, with 20 bases sitting between them. Germline CDR1 is SGHAT and CDR2 is FQNNGV. CDR3 length: 15 amino acids. CDR3 sequence: CASSRPEQGLGGYTF. The CDR3 coding sequence is TGTGCCAGCAGCCGCCCTGAACAGGGCTTGGGTGGCTACACCTTC.

The chain uses TRBV4-1 and TRBJ2-7; no definite D call. Germline CDR1 MGHRA, CDR2 YSYEKL. This CDR3 region has 16 residues. V was shortened by 0 bases and J by 0 bases, with 12 bases between the two germline ends. The CDR3 bases are TGCGCCAGCAGCCAAGATTGGCCAGGAATCTCCTACGAGCAGTACTTC. Protein product: CASSQDWPGISYEQYF.

This sequence joins TRBV27 and TRBJ2-3; 7 bases are a match to TRBD2. The length of the CDR3 is 15 residues. CDR1 MNHEY and CDR2 SMNVEV come from the germline V gene (reference sequence). V was pared by 4 bases and J by 2 bases, with 6 bases of the junction left unmatched. The CDR3 here is CASSSPGGYTDTQYF. CDR3 in DNA: TGTGCCAGCAGTTCCCCCGGGGGGTACACAGATACGCAGTATTTT.

The chain is built from TRBV13 and TRBJ1-1; the D gene is possibly TRBD1 (6 bases). Germline-derived CDR1 and CDR2 are PRHDT and FYEKMQ (reference sequence). The CDR3 consists of 16 residues. The germline V and J ends were trimmed by 5 bases and 3 bases, with 19 bases remaining between them. CDR3 nucleotides: TGTGCCAGCAGCACCCGAACAGGGCCTGGAGACACTGAAGCTTTCTTT. It is translated as CASSTRTGPGDTEAFF.

This clone was observed a few times. Just one base apart from a much larger clone, this may be a read error. The chain has TRBV6-1 and TRBJ2-7, with TRBD2 identical over 7 bases. The CDR3 has 14 residues. CDR1 and CDR2 (germline): MNHNS, SASEGT. The DNA for the CDR3 is TGTGACAGCAGTCCCCGGGGAGGGATGTACGAGCAGTACTTC. Translating gives CDSSPRGGMYEQYF.

This chain connects TRBV11-1 to TRBJ1-5, with TRBD1 as a possible D gene (6 bases). V was shortened by 5 bases and J by 0 bases, with 14 bases between the two germline ends. CDR3 size: 16 residues. From germline, CDR1 is SGHAT and CDR2 FQDESV (reference sequence). In nucleotides, the CDR3 is TGTGCCAGCAGCCAGACAGGCTCCTATAGCAATCAGCCCCAGCATTTT. Its protein product is CASSQTGSYSNQPQHF.

This clone has at least ten counts. The V call is TRBV12-3 or TRBV12-4, the J call TRBJ1-3; D not resolved. V shed 10 bases and J shed 4 bases, with 14 bases lying between them. The CDR3 contains 13 residues. The CDR3 sequence: CATADGKGNTIYF. CDR3 sequence (DNA): TGTGCCACCGCGGACGGGAAAGGAAACACCATATATTTT.

This clone was recorded many times. The CDR3 spells CASSFQTSTDTQYF. Here the CDR3 DNA reads TGTGCCAGCAGCTTCCAGACAAGCACAGATACGCAGTATTTT. The V gene is TRBV7-2, the J gene TRBJ2-3; no clear D. The CDR3 loop spans 14 amino acids. With 3 bases removed from V and 0 bases from J, the gap between germline ends came to 7 bases. Looked up from germline, CDR1 is SGHTA and CDR2 is FQGNSA.